The 24 T cell receptor beta chains given below trace back to one sample, sequenced in a study of blood T cell repertoires in COVID-19. Clones were sequenced by immunoSEQ multiplex PCR, and TCRdb holds only the in-frame ones, with some missing. The sample lists a few hundred thousand clones, around 80% occurring once. Material: peripheral blood. Receptors originate from a man between 45 and 60 years old with active or convalescent COVID-19.

V usage is TRBV4-1 and J usage is TRBJ1-2; perhaps TRBD1 as D (5 bases). This CDR3 is built from 17 residues. Germline V gene lookup returns CDR1 MGHRA and CDR2 YSYEKL. V shed 2 bases and J shed 0 bases, with 16 bases lying between them. As DNA, the CDR3 is TGCGCCAGCAGCCAAACCGTCGGCAGGGCGCCTAACTATGGCTACACCTTC. Its translation is CASSQTVGRAPNYGYTF.

The chain has TRBV29-1 and TRBJ2-6; D not resolved. Trimming stripped 7 bases from V and 1 base from J, with 8 bases between. CDR3 length: 13 amino acids. Germline loops: CDR1 SQVTM, CDR2 ANQGSEA. The DNA of the CDR3 is TGCAGCGCTAAGACTTCTGGGGCCAACGTCCTGACTTTC. This codes for CSAKTSGANVLTF.

The V and J genes are TRBV7-9 and TRBJ2-7, with 9 bases that match TRBD1. The CDR3 length is 15 residues. Unmatched junction bases numbered 14, after V lost 5 bases and J lost 9 bases. Germline values: CDR1 SEHNR, CDR2 FQNEAQ (reference sequence). CDR3 region: CASSPPGTGLTVQYF. The CDR3 DNA is TGTGCCAGCAGCCCCCCCGGGACAGGGCTTACTGTGCAGTACTTC. Looking up the rest from reference TRBV7-9 and TRBJ2-7 gives the full variable domain: DTGVSQNPRHKITKRGQNVTFRCDPISEHNRLYWYRQTLGQGPEFLTYFQNEAQLEKSRLLSDRFSAERPKGSFSTLEIQRTEQGDSAMYLCASSPPGTGLTVQYFGPGTRLTVT.

This sequence joins TRBV6-2 or TRBV6-3 and TRBJ2-5; D possibly corresponds to TRBD2 (5 bases). Germline V gene sequence: CDR1 MNHEY, CDR2 SVGEGT. V dropped 2 bases and J dropped 5 bases, with 21 bases sitting between them. The CDR3 extends over 17 amino acids. DNA for the CDR3: TGTGCCAGCAGTTACCCCCCCAGTTCGGGGATAAGGGAGACCCAGTACTTC. It translates to CASSYPPSSGIRETQYF.

This clone was detected a few times. The gene calls are TRBV28 and TRBJ1-1; 8 nucleotides agree with TRBD1. CDR1 and CDR2 (germline): MDHEN, SYDVKM. The ends lost 4 bases at V and 1 base at J; junction bases unmatched: 5. This CDR3 region has 15 residues. The CDR3 coding sequence is TGTGCCAGCAGTTGGGCGGGGACAGGGAACACTGAAGCTTTCTTT. Translated, it gives CASSWAGTGNTEAFF.

The chain carries TRBV5-1 and TRBJ2-5, with 8 bases aligning to TRBD1. Germline V gene lookup returns CDR1 SGHRS and CDR2 YFSETQ. This CDR3 contains 14 residues. Trimming cost V 5 bases and J 5 bases; bases outside gene matches: 8. The CDR3 DNA reads as TGCGCCAGCAGGGGACAGGTCGTGGGGGAGACCCAGTACTTC. Amino acids: CASRGQVVGETQYF.

The chain employs TRBV24-1 and TRBJ2-2; 10 bases fit TRBD1. Germline V gene data show CDR1 as KGHDR and CDR2 as SFDVKD. The CDR3 runs to 15 residues. Trimming at V came to 4 bases and at J to 6 bases, leaving 4 bases not matched to a gene. CDR3 loop: CATSETGTGAGELFF. CDR3 nucleotides: TGTGCCACCAGTGAGACCGGGACAGGGGCCGGGGAGCTGTTTTTT.

The V call is TRBV10-3, the J call TRBJ2-7; TRBD2 might be the D (7 bases). The CDR3 has 15 amino acids. Germline CDR1 and CDR2: ENHRY and SYGVKD. V lost 3 bases, J lost 5 bases, and 17 bases lay in between. CDR3: CAISDPRRGANEQYV. DNA for the CDR3: TGTGCCATCAGTGACCCCCGACGGGGGGCCAACGAGCAGTACGTC.

This rearrangement joins TRBV7-9 to TRBJ1-4, with 7 bases that match TRBD1. After removal of 2 bases from V and 2 bases from J, the junction contained 2 bases not matched to a gene. The germline CDR1 and CDR2 sequences are SEHNR and FQNEAQ (reference sequence). CDR3 length: 15 residues. The CDR3 is CASSLQGVTNEKLFF. The CDR3, as DNA: TGTGCCAGCAGCTTACAGGGGGTCACTAATGAAAAACTGTTTTTT.

In its sample, this clone was seen once. This rearrangement joins TRBV5-1 to TRBJ1-4; perhaps TRBD1 as D (5 bases). The CDR3 loop spans 14 amino acids. The V and J ends lost 4 bases and 1 base respectively, with 8 bases between them. Germline V gives CDR1 SGHRS, CDR2 YFSETQ. The CDR3 here is CASSPQGTNEKLFF. DNA of the CDR3: TGCGCCAGCAGCCCTCAGGGAACTAATGAAAAACTGTTTTTT.

This CDR3 reads CASRPESRFGYTF. The CDR3 region has the DNA TGTGCCAGCAGGCCCGAGTCCCGGTTTGGCTACACCTTC. The J gene is TRBJ1-2, the V gene TRBV28, with D unclear. Germline loops: CDR1 MDHEN, CDR2 SYDVKM. V dropped 6 bases and J dropped 7 bases, with 15 bases sitting between them. This CDR3 contains 13 residues.

The chain has TRBV19 and TRBJ1-5, with D possibly TRBD1 on 6 matching bases. Germline assignment: CDR1 LNHDA and CDR2 SQIVND (reference sequence). The CDR3 covers 15 residues. V was shortened by 6 bases and J by 4 bases, with 16 bases between the two germline ends. CDR3 protein: CASSLTGILNQPQHF. In DNA, the CDR3 is TGTGCCAGTAGCCTAACAGGGATTTTAAATCAGCCCCAGCATTTT.

This chain uses TRBV7-2 with TRBJ1-5; D not resolved. V shed 2 bases and J shed 1 base, with 12 bases lying between them. The CDR3 has 16 amino acids. Germline V gives CDR1 SGHTA, CDR2 FQGNSA. CDR3 DNA sequence: TGTGCCAGCAGCTTATCGGGGAGTGGGAGCAATCAGCCCCAGCATTTT. Protein: CASSLSGSGSNQPQHF.

The J gene is TRBJ2-1, the V gene TRBV2, with 8 bases identical to TRBD2. This CDR3 has 17 residues. The germline gives CDR1 SNHLY, CDR2 FYNNEI. Trimming at V came to 5 bases and at J to 6 bases, leaving 15 bases not matched to a gene. This chain's CDR3 is CASSLRTSRDIGNEQFF. The CDR3 DNA is TGTGCCAGCAGTCTAAGGACTAGCCGGGATATTGGCAATGAGCAGTTCTTC.

The chain employs TRBV6-6 and TRBJ1-5, with TRBD1 matching 8 bases. CDR3 length: 15 amino acids. After removal of 5 bases from V and 3 bases from J, the junction contained 6 bases not matched to a gene. Germline V gene data show CDR1 as MNHNY and CDR2 as SVGAGI (reference sequence). The DNA for the CDR3 is TGTGCCAGCAGTAGGACAGGGCGATTCAATCAGCCCCAGCATTTT. Translating it yields CASSRTGRFNQPQHF.

In nucleotides, the CDR3 is TGTGCCTGGACTTGGGACAACATCTATAATTCACCCCTCCACTTT. It translates to CAWTWDNIYNSPLHF. The V and J genes are TRBV30 and TRBJ1-6, with D tentatively TRBD1 (6 bases). Trimming pared 4 bases from V and 3 bases from J, leaving 13 bases between. CDR3 length: 15 amino acids. Germline CDR1 and CDR2: GTSNPN and SVGIG (reference sequence).

Regarding this clone: The same CDR3 can be traced to other DNA sequences in this sample. V is TRBV20-1 and J is TRBJ1-6; possibly TRBD1 for D (5 bases). The CDR3 has 11 residues. Germline V CDR1 and CDR2: DFQATT, SNEGSKA (reference sequence). CDR3 region: CSVRGNSPLHF. In DNA, the CDR3 is TGCAGCGTTAGGGGTAATTCACCCCTCCACTTT.

This clone has just a few counts. V usage is TRBV7-8 and J usage is TRBJ1-6; tentatively, D is TRBD1 (6 bases). The CDR3 has 17 residues. Trimming cost V 1 base and J 0 bases, with 10 bases left between them. Germline V gives CDR1 SGHVS, CDR2 FQNEAQ. The CDR3 spells CASSLVTGNSYNSPLHF. The CDR3 DNA sequence: TGTGCCAGCAGCTTAGTAACAGGGAACTCCTATAATTCACCCCTCCACTTT.

The rearrangement links TRBV6-5 to TRBJ1-6; 7 nucleotides match TRBD1. CDR3 length: 15 residues. V lost 6 bases and J lost 10; bases outside the gene matches: 12. Germline V gene sequence: CDR1 MNHEY, CDR2 SVGAGI. CDR3 bases: TGTGCCAGCAGACTAAGGACAGGCTCCATCTCACCCCTCCACTTT. This codes for CASRLRTGSISPLHF.

The chain is built from TRBV19 and TRBJ1-2, with 7 bases fitting TRBD1. Looked up from germline, CDR1 is LNHDA and CDR2 is SQIVND (reference sequence). Losses at the gene ends were 3 bases for V and 4 bases for J; bases not matched to a gene: 11. This CDR3 spans 16 amino acids. The DNA for the CDR3 is TGTGCCAGTAGTATCGGATACAGGGGTTGGGGCTATGGCTACACCTTC. Its translation is CASSIGYRGWGYGYTF.

This sequence joins TRBV4-3 and TRBJ2-7, with a tentative D call TRBD2 (5 bases). CDR3 size: 16 residues. V was clipped by 1 base and J by 2 bases, with 15 bases between them. The germline V gene encodes CDR1 LGHNA and CDR2 YSLEER. The CDR3, as DNA: TGCGCCAGCAGCCAAGCGCTCGCGGACTGGACCTACGAGCAGTACTTC. Protein product: CASSQALADWTYEQYF.

For the CDR3, the DNA is TGTGCCAGCAGACAGGGTCGCGACGAGCAGTACTTC. The encoded protein is CASRQGRDEQYF. The gene calls are TRBV12-3 or TRBV12-4 and TRBJ2-7; weak D call: TRBD1 (6 bases). This CDR3 region has 12 residues. Trimming shortened V by 6 bases and J by 5 bases, and 11 bases separated the two germline ends.

This chain connects TRBV5-1 to TRBJ2-7, with 10 bases that match TRBD2. With 3 bases clipped from V and 1 base from J, the junction kept 4 bases outside the gene matches. The CDR3 runs to 15 residues. Germline V gene sequence: CDR1 SGHRS, CDR2 YFSETQ. The CDR3 sequence is CASSSRTSGSYEQYF. In DNA form, the CDR3 reads TGCGCCAGCAGCTCAAGGACTAGCGGATCCTACGAGCAGTACTTC.

V and J are TRBV27 and TRBJ2-1; 9 bases match TRBD1. V trimming: 4 bases; J trimming: 2 bases; junction bases outside the gene matches: 9. This CDR3 has 17 residues. Per the germline V gene, CDR1 is MNHEY and CDR2 is SMNVEV (reference sequence). CDR3 in amino acids: CASSSGQGWGAYNEQFF. CDR3 nucleotide sequence: TGTGCCAGCAGTTCGGGACAGGGATGGGGCGCCTACAATGAGCAGTTCTTC.